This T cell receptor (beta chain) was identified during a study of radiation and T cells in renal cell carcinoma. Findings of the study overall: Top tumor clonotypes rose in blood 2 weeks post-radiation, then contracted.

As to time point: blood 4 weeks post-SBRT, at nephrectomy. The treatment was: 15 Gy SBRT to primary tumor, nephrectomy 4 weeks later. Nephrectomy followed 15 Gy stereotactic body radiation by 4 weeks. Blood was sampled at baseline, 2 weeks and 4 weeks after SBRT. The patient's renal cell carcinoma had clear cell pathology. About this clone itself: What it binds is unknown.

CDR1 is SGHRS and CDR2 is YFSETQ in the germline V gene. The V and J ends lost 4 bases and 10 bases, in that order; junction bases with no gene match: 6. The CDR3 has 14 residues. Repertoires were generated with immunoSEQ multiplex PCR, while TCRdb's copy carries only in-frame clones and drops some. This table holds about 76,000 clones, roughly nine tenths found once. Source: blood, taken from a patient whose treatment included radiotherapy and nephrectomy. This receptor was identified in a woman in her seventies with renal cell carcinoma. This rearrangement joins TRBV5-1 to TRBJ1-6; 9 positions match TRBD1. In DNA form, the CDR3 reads TGCGCCAGCAGCACACAGGGGGCTGGGTCACCCCTCCACTTT. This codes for CASSTQGAGSPLHF.